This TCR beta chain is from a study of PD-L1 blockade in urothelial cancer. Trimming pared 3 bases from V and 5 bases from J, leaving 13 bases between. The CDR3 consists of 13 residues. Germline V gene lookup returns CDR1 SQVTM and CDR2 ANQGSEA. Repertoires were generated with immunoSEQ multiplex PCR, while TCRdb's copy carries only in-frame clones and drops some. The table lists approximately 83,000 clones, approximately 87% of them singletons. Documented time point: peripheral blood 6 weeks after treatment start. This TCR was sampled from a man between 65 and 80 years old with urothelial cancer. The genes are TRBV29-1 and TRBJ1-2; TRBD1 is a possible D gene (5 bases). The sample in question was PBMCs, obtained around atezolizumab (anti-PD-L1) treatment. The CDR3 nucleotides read TGCAGCGTTGAGGGGACTGAGGGGTATGGCTACACCTTC. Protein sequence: CSVEGTEGYGYTF.